The 10 T cell receptor beta chains below come from one sample, sequenced in a study of shared clonotypes between healthy human individuals. The table came from immunoSEQ multiplex PCR; TCRdb's copy has only in-frame clones and leaves some out. The data contain around 2,000,000 clones, roughly 95% of them singletons. CD8 cells regarded as naive lacked CD45RO, were positively chosen for CCR7, and omitted terminally differentiated effector memory CD45RA+ cells. The sequenced sample was naive CD8+ T cells sorted from blood. The source is a man aged 18 to 29 in good health.

The chain is built from TRBV28 and TRBJ2-1; D remains unclear. V gave up 7 bases and J gave up 8 bases, with 9 bases separating them. There are 11 residues in the CDR3. Germline V gene sequence: CDR1 MDHEN, CDR2 SYDVKM. The CDR3 coding sequence is TGTGCCAGCATTAACGGCCATGAGCAGTTCTTC. Protein sequence: CASINGHEQFF.

The rearrangement joins TRBV7-9 to TRBJ1-1, with a possible D match to TRBD1 (6 bases). Germline V gene data show CDR1 as SEHNR and CDR2 as FQNEAQ (reference sequence). This CDR3 has 15 amino acids. V was trimmed by 4 bases and J by 8 bases, leaving 20 bases between them. DNA of the CDR3: TGTGCCAGCAGCTCTTTCGTGGGGGGCGCATCGGAAGCTTTCTTT. It specifies CASSSFVGGASEAFF.

A note on this clone: Other DNA sequences in the same sample also yield this CDR3. The rearrangement uses TRBV7-2 and TRBJ2-7; D call uncertain. CDR1 SGHTA and CDR2 FQGNSA come from the germline V gene. V was cut by 1 base and J by 2 bases, with 6 bases left in between. This CDR3 is 13 amino acids long. For the CDR3, the DNA is TGTGCCAGCAGCTTAGTGACCACCTACGAGCAGTACTTC. Protein product: CASSLVTTYEQYF.

This chain uses TRBV30 with TRBJ2-3, with 8 bases that match TRBD2. The CDR3 has 14 residues. Germline values: CDR1 GTSNPN, CDR2 SVGIG (reference sequence). The J segment lost 3 bases and the V segment lost 7 bases, leaving 9 bases of the junction unmatched. The CDR3 coding sequence is TGTGCCTCGGAGGGTAGCGGGGCAACAGATACGCAGTATTTT. It yields the protein CASEGSGATDTQYF.

The V and J genes are TRBV6-1 and TRBJ2-7; D is possibly TRBD1 (5 bases). The germline V and J ends were trimmed by 3 bases and 2 bases, with 17 bases remaining between them. Germline CDR1 is MNHNS and CDR2 is SASEGT. This CDR3 is built from 16 residues. The CDR3 spells CASSDETERGPYEQYF. CDR3 in DNA: TGTGCCAGCAGTGACGAAACGGAAAGGGGCCCCTACGAGCAGTACTTC.

The chain uses TRBV5-4 and TRBJ2-3; no definite D call. The CDR3 has 13 residues. Per the germline V gene, CDR1 is SGHNT and CDR2 is YYREEE (reference sequence). V was cut by 1 base and J by 1 base, with 4 bases left in between. CDR3 DNA: TGTGCCAGCAGCTTGTTTGGCACAGATACGCAGTATTTT. This sequence encodes CASSLFGTDTQYF. Filled out from reference TRBV5-4 and TRBJ2-3, the complete variable domain reads ETGVTQSPTHLIKTRGQQVTLRCSSQSGHNTVSWYQQALGQGPQFIFQYYREEENGRGNFPPRFSGLQFPNYSSELNVNALELDDSALYLCASSLFGTDTQYFGPGTRLTVL.

The chain carries TRBV2 and TRBJ2-5, with TRBD2 matching 12 bases. Germline assignment: CDR1 SNHLY and CDR2 FYNNEI. This CDR3 region has 22 residues. J gave up 1 base and V 0 bases, and 18 bases lay outside the gene matches. Here the CDR3 DNA reads TGTGCCAGCAGTGAAGCGCTGCTTCCGATCATTACTAGCGGGGGGACCCAAGAGACCCAGTACTTC. Its protein product is CASSEALLPIITSGGTQETQYF.

Here the CDR3 reads CATSRDGSYYEQYF. As DNA, the CDR3 is TGTGCCACCAGCAGAGATGGCAGCTACTACGAGCAGTACTTC. The V and J genes are TRBV15 and TRBJ2-7; D unresolved. This CDR3 comprises 14 residues. V shed 0 bases and J shed 3 bases, with 9 bases lying between them. Germline V gives CDR1 LNHNV, CDR2 YYDKDF (reference sequence). Filled out from reference TRBV15 and TRBJ2-7, the complete variable domain reads DAMVIQNPRYQVTQFGKPVTLSCSQTLNHNVMYWYQQKSSQAPKLLFHYYDKDFNNEADTPDNFQSRRPNTSFCFLDIRSPGLGDTAMYLCATSRDGSYYEQYFGPGTRLTVT.

The chain has TRBV4-2 and TRBJ2-7; 8 bases are shared with TRBD2. This CDR3 comprises 14 residues. Per germline, CDR1 LGHNA and CDR2 YNFKEQ. The V gene end was trimmed by 5 bases and the J gene end by 5 bases; junction bases not matched to a gene: 8. CDR3 amino acids: CASSTAGAFDEQYF. The CDR3 coding sequence is TGTGCCAGCAGCACAGCGGGAGCCTTTGACGAGCAGTACTTC.

A remark on this clone: The sample carries other DNA sequences with the same CDR3. This chain links TRBV7-9 with TRBJ2-7; D ambiguous. Deletions cut 1 base from V and 0 bases from J, with 7 bases between. Looked up from germline, CDR1 is SEHNR and CDR2 is FQNEAQ (reference sequence). The CDR3 is 14 residues long. The CDR3 reads CASSLGVSSYEQYF. The DNA of the CDR3 is TGTGCCAGCAGCTTAGGCGTGAGCTCCTACGAGCAGTACTTC. Full variable domain (outside the CDR3, taken from reference TRBV7-9 and TRBJ2-7): DTGVSQNPRHKITKRGQNVTFRCDPISEHNRLYWYRQTLGQGPEFLTYFQNEAQLEKSRLLSDRFSAERPKGSFSTLEIQRTEQGDSAMYLCASSLGVSSYEQYFGPGTRLTVT.